These 13 T cell receptor beta chains share one sample of origin, sequenced in a study of blood T cell repertoires in COVID-19. The method was immunoSEQ multiplex PCR; TCRdb's version includes in-frame clones alone and lacks a portion of them. The sample has some 90,000 clones, around 88% seen once; the top ten hold around 20%. Sequencing input: peripheral blood. All receptors derive from a woman aged 55-69 years with COVID-19, enrolled during active disease.

V gene TRBV21-1 combines with J gene TRBJ1-5; TRBD1 is the table's D call and was not checked against the DNA. TRBV21-1 is a pseudogene segment. CDR3 length equals 16 residues. CDR3: CASSNPPDRGHQPQHF. CDR3 DNA sequence: TGTGCCAGCAGCAACCCACCCGACAGGGGGCATCAGCCCCAGCATTTT.

This chain joins TRBV5-1 and TRBJ2-4; D may be TRBD1 (5 bases). Trimming shortened V by 3 bases and J by 5 bases, and 9 bases separated the two germline ends. Germline CDR1 SGHRS, CDR2 YFSETQ. This CDR3 spans 13 amino acids. CDR3 sequence reads: CASSSGSQNIQYF. DNA for the CDR3: TGCGCCAGCAGCTCAGGGTCCCAAAACATTCAGTACTTC.

The gene calls are TRBV7-3 and TRBJ2-2; tentative D call: TRBD1 (6 bases). CDR3 length: 14 amino acids. V was shortened by 1 base and J by 7 bases, with 10 bases between the two germline ends. Per germline, CDR1 SGHTA and CDR2 FQGTGA. CDR3 DNA: TGTGCCAGCAGCTTAATCCCAGGGGTCGGGGAGCTGTTTTTT. This codes for CASSLIPGVGELFF.

The gene calls are TRBV4-3 and TRBJ2-7; a possible D gene is TRBD2 (6 bases). Trimming took off 0 bases at V and 7 bases at J, with 22 bases between the two ends. The CDR3 has 17 amino acids. Germline CDR1 LGHNA, CDR2 YSLEER. This CDR3 reads CASSQDLFGGPTLEQYF. The CDR3, as DNA: TGCGCCAGCAGCCAAGACCTGTTCGGGGGACCCACCCTGGAGCAGTACTTC.

V usage is TRBV11-2 and J usage is TRBJ2-1; 7 bases fit TRBD1. Germline-derived CDR1 and CDR2 are SGHAT and FQNNGV. J gave up 1 base and V 5 bases, and 8 bases lay outside the gene matches. The CDR3 has 16 residues. This CDR3 is CASSITGVASYNEQFF. The CDR3 DNA reads TGTGCCAGCAGCATCACAGGGGTCGCTTCCTACAATGAGCAGTTCTTC.

The count of this clone is one. The chain employs TRBV6-5 and TRBJ1-5; tentative D call: TRBD1 (6 bases). V lost 6 bases to trimming and J lost 7 bases, with 10 bases between them. This CDR3 spans 12 amino acids. Germline CDR1 is MNHEY and CDR2 is SVGAGI. The CDR3 coding sequence is TGTGCCAGCAGCCTTGACAGGCAGCCCCAGCATTTT. Translated: CASSLDRQPQHF.

The table lists this clone with a few counts. Here the CDR3 reads CASTPVGGEQPQHF. The CDR3 DNA reads TGTGCCAGCACCCCCGTCGGAGGGGAGCAGCCCCAGCATTTT. V usage is TRBV28 and J usage is TRBJ1-5; the D gene is possibly TRBD1 (5 bases). The CDR3 loop spans 14 amino acids. Trimming left V 7 bases short and J 7 bases short, with 17 bases between. Per the germline V gene, CDR1 is MDHEN and CDR2 is SYDVKM.

The rearrangement links TRBV6-5 to TRBJ2-7; TRBD2 matches 12 bases. Germline loops: CDR1 MNHEY, CDR2 SVGAGI. The CDR3 covers 15 residues. With 5 bases clipped from V and 2 bases from J, the junction kept 4 bases outside the gene matches. Here the CDR3 DNA reads TGTGCCAGCAGTACTAGCGGGGGGATTACCTACGAGCAGTACTTC. Translating it yields CASSTSGGITYEQYF.

This chain uses TRBV5-1 with TRBJ2-5; 13 bases map to TRBD2. Trimming removed 4 bases from V and 6 bases from J; junction bases left unmatched: 3. The CDR3 contains 14 residues. Germline CDR1 and CDR2: SGHRS and YFSETQ. CDR3 in amino acids: CASSGGLAGKTQYF. CDR3 DNA: TGCGCCAGCAGCGGGGGACTAGCGGGGAAGACCCAGTACTTC.

This chain joins TRBV7-2 and TRBJ1-2; D might be TRBD1 (6 bases). Trimming took off 3 bases at V and 3 bases at J, with 11 bases between the two ends. Germline V gives CDR1 SGHTA, CDR2 FQGNSA. This CDR3 is 14 amino acids long. CDR3: CASSFDSGDYGYTF. The CDR3 bases are TGTGCCAGCAGCTTTGATTCAGGGGACTATGGCTACACCTTC.

The chain has TRBV5-1 and TRBJ2-2; 11 bases map to TRBD2. CDR1 is SGHRS and CDR2 is YFSETQ in the germline V gene. The CDR3 totals 16 residues. The junction had 7 bases not matched to a gene; V was cut back by 5 bases and J by 4 bases. CDR3 sequence: CASRDTSGGPTGELFF. The CDR3 DNA sequence: TGCGCCAGCAGGGATACTAGCGGGGGCCCCACCGGGGAGCTGTTTTTT.

The chain couples TRBV7-2 to TRBJ1-3; D may be TRBD1 (6 bases). CDR3 length: 16 amino acids. Between the trimmed V and J ends, which lost 5 bases and 0 bases, there was a span of 14 bases. Germline lookup yields CDR1 SGHTA and CDR2 FQGNSA. The CDR3 DNA sequence: TGTGCCAGCAGCGGGGGCCAGCCCCGCTCTGGAAACACCATATATTTT. Protein: CASSGGQPRSGNTIYF.

This chain links TRBV27 with TRBJ1-3; D gene uncertain. Trimming shortened V by 1 base and J by 0 bases, and 16 bases separated the two germline ends. Germline V gene data show CDR1 as MNHEY and CDR2 as SMNVEV (reference sequence). CDR3 length: 18 residues. In DNA form, the CDR3 reads TGTGCCAGCAGTTTATTTGGGTCCGGTCGGAGCTCTGGAAACACCATATATTTT. Protein: CASSLFGSGRSSGNTIYF.